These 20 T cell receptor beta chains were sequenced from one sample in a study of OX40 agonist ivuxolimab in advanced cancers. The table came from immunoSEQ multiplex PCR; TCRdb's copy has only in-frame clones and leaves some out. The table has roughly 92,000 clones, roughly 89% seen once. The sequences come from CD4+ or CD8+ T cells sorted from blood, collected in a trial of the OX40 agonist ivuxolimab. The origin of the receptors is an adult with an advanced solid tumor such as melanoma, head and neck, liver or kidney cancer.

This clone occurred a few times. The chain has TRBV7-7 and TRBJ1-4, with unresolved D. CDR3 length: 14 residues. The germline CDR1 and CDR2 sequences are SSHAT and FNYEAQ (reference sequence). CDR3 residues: CACGEGTTNEKLFF. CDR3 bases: TGTGCTTGCGGAGAGGGTACAACTAATGAAAAACTGTTTTTT.

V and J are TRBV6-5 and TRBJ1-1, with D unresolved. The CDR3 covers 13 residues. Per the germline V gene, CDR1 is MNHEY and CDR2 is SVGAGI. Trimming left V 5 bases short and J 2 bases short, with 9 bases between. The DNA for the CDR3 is TGTGCCAGCAGTCTCGAACATAACACTGAAGCTTTCTTT. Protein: CASSLEHNTEAFF.

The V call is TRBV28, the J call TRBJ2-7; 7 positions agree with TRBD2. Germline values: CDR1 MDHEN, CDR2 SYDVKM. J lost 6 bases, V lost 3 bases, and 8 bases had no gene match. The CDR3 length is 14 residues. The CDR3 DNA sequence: TGTGCCAGCAGTTTCCGGGCGGGAGTTCTCGAGCAGTACTTC. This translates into CASSFRAGVLEQYF.

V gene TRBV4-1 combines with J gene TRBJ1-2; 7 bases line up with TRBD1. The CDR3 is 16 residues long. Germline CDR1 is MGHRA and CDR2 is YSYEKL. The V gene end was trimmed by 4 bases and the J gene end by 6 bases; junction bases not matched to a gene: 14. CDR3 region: CASSPWGQGGRHGYTF. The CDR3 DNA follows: TGCGCCAGCAGCCCTTGGGGGCAGGGGGGCAGACATGGCTACACCTTC.

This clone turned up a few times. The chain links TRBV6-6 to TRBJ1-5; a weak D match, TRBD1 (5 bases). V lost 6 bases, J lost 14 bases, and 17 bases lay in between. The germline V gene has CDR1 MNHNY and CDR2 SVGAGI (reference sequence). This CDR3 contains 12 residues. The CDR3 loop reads CASSPTSGTEHF. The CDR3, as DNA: TGTGCCAGCAGCCCTACCTCCGGGACCGAGCATTTT.

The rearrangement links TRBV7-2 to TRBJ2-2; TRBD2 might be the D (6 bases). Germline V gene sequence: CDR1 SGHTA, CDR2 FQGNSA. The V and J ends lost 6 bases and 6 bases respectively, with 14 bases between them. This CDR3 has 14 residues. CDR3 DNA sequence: TGTGCCAGCAGGGACCTCGCGGGGTCCGGGGAGCTGTTTTTT. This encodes CASRDLAGSGELFF.

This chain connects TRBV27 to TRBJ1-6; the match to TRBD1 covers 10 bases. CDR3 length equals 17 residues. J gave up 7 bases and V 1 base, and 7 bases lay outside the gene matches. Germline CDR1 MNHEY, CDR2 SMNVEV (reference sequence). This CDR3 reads CASSLYGTGVENSPLHF. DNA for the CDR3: TGTGCCAGCAGTTTATATGGGACAGGGGTCGAGAATTCACCCCTCCACTTT.

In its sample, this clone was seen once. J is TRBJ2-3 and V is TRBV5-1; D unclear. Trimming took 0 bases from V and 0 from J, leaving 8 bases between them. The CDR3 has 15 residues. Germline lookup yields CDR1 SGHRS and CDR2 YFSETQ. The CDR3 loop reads CASSLESYSTDTQYF. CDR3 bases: TGCGCCAGCAGCTTGGAGAGTTATAGCACAGATACGCAGTATTTT. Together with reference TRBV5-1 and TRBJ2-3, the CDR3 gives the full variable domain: KAGVTQTPRYLIKTRGQQVTLSCSPISGHRSVSWYQQTPGQGLQFLFEYFSETQRNKGNFPGRFSGRQFSNSRSEMNVSTLELGDSALYLCASSLESYSTDTQYFGPGTRLTVL.

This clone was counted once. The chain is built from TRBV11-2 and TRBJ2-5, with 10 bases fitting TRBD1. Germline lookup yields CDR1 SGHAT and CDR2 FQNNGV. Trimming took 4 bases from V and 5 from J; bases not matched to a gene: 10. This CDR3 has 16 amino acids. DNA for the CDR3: TGTGCCAGCAGCTGGGGGCCGACAGGGGGCGCGGAGACCCAGTACTTC. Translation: CASSWGPTGGAETQYF.

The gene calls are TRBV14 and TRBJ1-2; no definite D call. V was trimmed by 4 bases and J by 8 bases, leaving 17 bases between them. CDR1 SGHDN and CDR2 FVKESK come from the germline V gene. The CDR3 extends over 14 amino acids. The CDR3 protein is CASSPTGGRKGYTF. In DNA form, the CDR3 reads TGTGCCAGCAGCCCGACCGGCGGCCGGAAAGGCTACACCTTC.

The CDR3 protein is CASSLDRTGYTF. The CDR3 nucleotides read TGTGCCAGCAGCCTGGACAGGACGGGCTACACCTTC. The chain links TRBV5-6 to TRBJ1-2, with 7 bases fitting TRBD1. This CDR3 has 12 amino acids. V lost 4 bases to trimming and J lost 8 bases; unmatched junction nucleotides: 5. CDR1 SGHDT and CDR2 YYEEEE come from the germline V gene.

CDR3 region: CATAPTGRTDTQYF. CDR3 in DNA: TGTGCCACCGCACCCACAGGGCGAACAGATACGCAGTATTTT. The chain employs TRBV6-6 and TRBJ2-3; possibly TRBD1 for D (6 bases). This CDR3 region has 14 residues. CDR1 is MNHNY, CDR2 SVGAGI, per germline (reference sequence). V lost 10 bases to trimming and J lost 3 bases, with 17 bases between them.

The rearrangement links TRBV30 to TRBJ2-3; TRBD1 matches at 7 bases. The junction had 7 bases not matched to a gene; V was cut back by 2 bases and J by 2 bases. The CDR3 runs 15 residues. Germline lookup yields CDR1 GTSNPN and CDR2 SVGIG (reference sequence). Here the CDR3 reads CAWSSRTGPTDTQYF. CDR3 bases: TGTGCCTGGAGTTCCCGGACAGGCCCCACAGATACGCAGTATTTT.

CDR3 residues: CASSPPTGSDQPQHF. The DNA for the CDR3 is TGTGCCAGCTCACCCCCGACAGGGTCAGATCAGCCCCAGCATTTT. This chain joins TRBV18 and TRBJ1-5; 7 bases agree with TRBD1. The CDR3 consists of 15 residues. V lost 3 bases, J lost 5 bases, and 7 bases stayed unmatched. In germline, CDR1 is KGHSH, CDR2 LQKENI.

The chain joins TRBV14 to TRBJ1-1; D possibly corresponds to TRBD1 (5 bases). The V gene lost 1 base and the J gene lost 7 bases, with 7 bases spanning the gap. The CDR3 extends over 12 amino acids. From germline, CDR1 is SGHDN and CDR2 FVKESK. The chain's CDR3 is CASSQVGGEAFF. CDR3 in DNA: TGTGCCAGCAGCCAAGTTGGGGGTGAAGCTTTCTTT. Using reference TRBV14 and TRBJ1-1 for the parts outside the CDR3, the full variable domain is EAGVTQFPSHSVIEKGQTVTLRCDPISGHDNLYWYRRVMGKEIKFLLHFVKESKQDESGMPNNRFLAERTGGTYSTLKVQPAELEDSGVYFCASSQVGGEAFFGQGTRLTVV.

This CDR3 is CASSPRTSGSNLFF. DNA of the CDR3: TGTGCCAGCAGCCCCCGGACTAGCGGGAGTAATCTGTTTTTT. The chain uses TRBV11-3 and TRBJ2-2; TRBD2 matches at 13 bases. The germline gives CDR1 SGHNT, CDR2 YENEEA. The CDR3 loop spans 14 amino acids. The junction had 8 bases not matched to a gene; V was cut back by 5 bases and J by 14 bases.

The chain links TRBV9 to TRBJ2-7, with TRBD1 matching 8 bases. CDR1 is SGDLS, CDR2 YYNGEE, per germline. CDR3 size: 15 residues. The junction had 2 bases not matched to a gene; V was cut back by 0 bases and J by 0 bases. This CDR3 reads CASSVGQGASYEQYF. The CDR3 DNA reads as TGTGCCAGCAGCGTAGGGCAGGGGGCCTCCTACGAGCAGTACTTC.

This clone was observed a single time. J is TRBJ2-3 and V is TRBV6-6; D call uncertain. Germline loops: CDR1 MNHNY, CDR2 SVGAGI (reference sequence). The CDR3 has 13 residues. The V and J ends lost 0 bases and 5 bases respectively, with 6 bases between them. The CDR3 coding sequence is TGTGCCAGCAGTTACTCGACCCGAGATACGCAGTATTTT. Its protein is CASSYSTRDTQYF.

CDR3 protein: CASSQGNRGLGETQYF. The CDR3 bases are TGCGCCAGCAGCCAGGGTAACAGGGGGCTCGGAGAGACCCAGTACTTC. The chain has TRBV4-3 and TRBJ2-5; 9 bases agree with TRBD1. Per germline, CDR1 LGHNA and CDR2 YSLEER. The junction had 9 bases not matched to a gene; V was cut back by 3 bases and J by 4 bases. The CDR3 consists of 16 residues.

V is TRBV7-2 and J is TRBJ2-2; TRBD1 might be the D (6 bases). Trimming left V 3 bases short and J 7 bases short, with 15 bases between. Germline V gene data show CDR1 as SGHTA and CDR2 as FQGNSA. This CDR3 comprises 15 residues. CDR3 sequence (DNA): TGTGCCAGCAGCTTGGGGACACTGGGGGACGGGGAGCTGTTTTTT. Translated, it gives CASSLGTLGDGELFF.